This passage covers 32 T cell receptor beta chains from one sample sequenced in a study of blood T cell repertoires in COVID-19. Clones were read by immunoSEQ multiplex PCR, and TCRdb kept only the in-frame ones, dropping some. The table records about 270,000 clones, approximately 84% of them present only once. Input material: peripheral blood. The receptors were gathered from a human donor with COVID-19, enrolled during active disease. The donor label of this sample is uncertain.

The chain combines TRBV28 with TRBJ1-5; no clear D gene. Germline V lookup: CDR1 MDHEN, CDR2 SYDVKM. Trimming left V 7 bases short and J 0 bases short, with 10 bases between. The CDR3 is made up of 14 amino acids. CDR3 nucleotides: TGTGCCAGCACTCCCTCGTATAGCAATCAGCCCCAGCATTTT. Residues: CASTPSYSNQPQHF.

This chain joins TRBV2 and TRBJ2-1; D is possibly TRBD1 (6 bases). Trimming pared 4 bases from V and 8 bases from J, leaving 21 bases between. There are 16 residues in the CDR3. Looked up from germline, CDR1 is SNHLY and CDR2 is FYNNEI. The CDR3 here is CASSVDPGEPGDEQFF. CDR3 sequence (DNA): TGTGCCAGCAGTGTGGACCCAGGGGAGCCCGGGGATGAGCAGTTCTTC.

This chain connects TRBV28 to TRBJ2-1, with 8 positions matching TRBD2. Germline V CDR1 and CDR2: MDHEN, SYDVKM. Unmatched junction bases numbered 2, after V lost 4 bases and J lost 12 bases. The CDR3 covers 11 residues. The CDR3 sequence is CASSYSGAQFF. The CDR3 DNA is TGTGCCAGCAGTTATAGCGGGGCGCAGTTCTTC.

The V call is TRBV27, the J call TRBJ2-7, with TRBD2 identical over 9 bases. Germline assignment: CDR1 MNHEY and CDR2 SMNVEV (reference sequence). The CDR3 spans 15 residues. J gave up 3 bases and V 7 bases, and 10 bases lay outside the gene matches. The CDR3 spells CASTPLAGTHYEQYF. The CDR3 DNA sequence: TGTGCCAGCACCCCTCTAGCGGGAACCCACTACGAGCAGTACTTC.

This clone has a single count. The J gene is TRBJ1-1, the V gene TRBV2; the match to TRBD1 covers 7 bases. The germline V gene has CDR1 SNHLY and CDR2 FYNNEI. V trimming: 4 bases; J trimming: 0 bases; junction bases outside the gene matches: 2. The CDR3 contains 14 residues. This chain's CDR3 is CASSGQGMNTEAFF. For the CDR3, the DNA is TGTGCCAGCAGTGGACAGGGAATGAACACTGAAGCTTTCTTT.

V is TRBV5-5 and J is TRBJ1-4; possibly TRBD1 for D (6 bases). The CDR3 has 15 amino acids. Per the germline V gene, CDR1 is SGHKS and CDR2 is YYEKEE (reference sequence). Trimming removed 0 bases at V and 4 bases at J, with 10 bases between. This CDR3 reads CASSLAGQLNEKLFF. DNA of the CDR3: TGTGCCAGCAGCTTGGCAGGACAGCTTAATGAAAAACTGTTTTTT.

This clone was seen just once. The chain has TRBV10-3 and TRBJ1-1; D unclear. The germline V gene has CDR1 ENHRY and CDR2 SYGVKD. V lost 3 bases, J lost 10 bases, and 12 bases lay in between. This CDR3 spans 12 amino acids. The CDR3 here is CAISEYRAGAFF. The CDR3 DNA sequence: TGTGCCATCAGTGAATACAGAGCTGGAGCTTTCTTT.

The CDR3 reads CASSLGTSVFDEQFF. CDR3 nucleotides: TGTGCCAGCAGCCTCGGGACTAGCGTATTCGATGAGCAGTTCTTC. The chain joins TRBV7-3 to TRBJ2-1; TRBD2 matches 10 bases. V dropped 5 bases and J dropped 8; count of bases not matched to a gene: 9. CDR1 is SGHTA, CDR2 FQGTGA, per germline. This CDR3 is 15 amino acids long.

This chain links TRBV18 with TRBJ1-5; D remains ambiguous. V was trimmed by 3 bases and J by 5 bases, leaving 17 bases between them. The germline CDR1 and CDR2 sequences are KGHSH and LQKENI. CDR3 length: 16 amino acids. The CDR3 sequence: CASSPTEGLADQPQHF. In DNA form, the CDR3 reads TGTGCCAGCTCACCCACCGAGGGCCTGGCGGATCAGCCCCAGCATTTT.

This sequence joins TRBV28 and TRBJ2-5; 9 bases are a match to TRBD1. J gave up 5 bases and V 1 base, and 2 bases lay outside the gene matches. This CDR3 spans 14 amino acids. Germline V lookup: CDR1 MDHEN, CDR2 SYDVKM. This CDR3 is CASSLSGQGETQYF. The CDR3 DNA sequence: TGTGCCAGCAGTTTATCGGGACAGGGTGAGACCCAGTACTTC.

The rearrangement links TRBV18 to TRBJ2-3, with 7 bases aligning to TRBD1. Germline lookup yields CDR1 KGHSH and CDR2 LQKENI. CDR3 size: 15 residues. With V trimmed by 3 bases and J by 2 bases, 5 bases remained unmatched. The CDR3 DNA sequence: TGTGCCAGCTCACCGACGGACAGGATCACAGATACGCAGTATTTT. As protein: CASSPTDRITDTQYF.

This rearrangement joins TRBV19 to TRBJ1-2; 7 bases line up with TRBD1. CDR1 and CDR2 from the germline V gene are LNHDA and SQIVND (reference sequence). This CDR3 is built from 15 residues. The J segment lost 3 bases and the V segment lost 3 bases, leaving 7 bases of the junction unmatched. Written as DNA, the CDR3 is TGTGCCAGTAGTATCAACTCGGGACAGCACTATGGCTACACCTTC. The encoded protein is CASSINSGQHYGYTF.

This chain connects TRBV27 to TRBJ2-3, with a tentative D call TRBD2 (6 bases). V was cut by 7 bases and J by 5 bases, with 19 bases left in between. CDR3 length equals 15 residues. From germline, CDR1 is MNHEY and CDR2 SMNVEV (reference sequence). CDR3 residues: CASNSGRTPGDTQYF. The CDR3 DNA reads TGTGCCAGCAACTCAGGGAGGACGCCGGGAGATACGCAGTATTTT.

This rearrangement joins TRBV5-1 to TRBJ1-1; D remains unclear. The CDR3 totals 14 residues. CDR1 is SGHRS and CDR2 is YFSETQ in the germline V gene. Between the trimmed V and J ends, which lost 5 bases and 5 bases, there was a span of 16 bases. Here the CDR3 reads CASSLTTGRTEAFF. The CDR3 DNA reads TGCGCCAGCAGTCTTACGACGGGGAGGACTGAAGCTTTCTTT.

This sequence joins TRBV9 and TRBJ2-2; possibly TRBD2 for D (5 bases). Germline lookup yields CDR1 SGDLS and CDR2 YYNGEE. Trimming cost V 7 bases and J 2 bases, with 12 bases left between them. This CDR3 is built from 14 residues. The CDR3 DNA reads as TGTGCCAGCGGAGGACTTTCAAACACCGGGGAGCTGTTTTTT. Translating it yields CASGGLSNTGELFF.

The gene calls are TRBV19 and TRBJ2-7; D ambiguous. Germline loops: CDR1 LNHDA, CDR2 SQIVND (reference sequence). This CDR3 has 14 residues. Trimming removed 5 bases at V and 0 bases at J, with 11 bases between. The DNA of the CDR3 is TGTGCCAGTAGTCTCCGGCCTAGCTCCTACGAGCAGTACTTC. This encodes CASSLRPSSYEQYF.

The chain has TRBV29-1 and TRBJ2-7, with 9 bases that match TRBD2. This CDR3 spans 13 amino acids. V lost 6 bases, J lost 2 bases, and 5 bases stayed unmatched. Germline CDR1 and CDR2: SQVTM and ANQGSEA. The CDR3 sequence is CSVVPSGTYEQYF. CDR3 bases: TGCAGCGTCGTACCTAGCGGGACCTACGAGCAGTACTTC.

The chain carries TRBV28 and TRBJ2-7, with a weak D call TRBD1 (5 bases). V was trimmed by 3 bases and J by 5 bases, leaving 14 bases between them. The CDR3 has 14 residues. The germline gives CDR1 MDHEN, CDR2 SYDVKM. CDR3 sequence (DNA): TGTGCCAGCAGTTTTCAGTGGGGCGCGAACGAGCAGTACTTC. Its translation: CASSFQWGANEQYF.

The rearrangement joins TRBV24-1 to TRBJ2-1; 9 bases align to TRBD1. Germline CDR1 and CDR2: KGHDR and SFDVKD. The V segment lost 3 bases and the J segment 10 bases; nucleotides outside the gene matches: 6. This CDR3 contains 14 residues. CDR3 sequence: CATSDEQGAGEQFF. The DNA of the CDR3 is TGTGCCACCAGTGATGAACAGGGGGCGGGAGAGCAGTTCTTC.

This clone was detected ten times or more. The genes are TRBV25-1 and TRBJ1-2; 7 bases are shared with TRBD1. This CDR3 has 17 residues. V lost 3 bases and J lost 1; bases outside the gene matches: 11. The germline V gene has CDR1 MGHDK and CDR2 SYGVNS. The CDR3 bases are TGTGCCAGCAGTGATTGGACAGGCGATGCGCTTAACTATGGCTACACCTTC. This encodes CASSDWTGDALNYGYTF.

About this clone itself: One junction end disagrees with the germline gene, perhaps due to a read error. This chain links TRBV4-1 with TRBJ2-7; 8 nucleotides match TRBD2. Looked up from germline, CDR1 is MGHRA and CDR2 is YSYEKL. The CDR3 runs to 14 residues. As DNA, the CDR3 is TGCGCCAGCAGTCAAGCGGGAGTCCCCTACGAGCAGTACTTC. This encodes CASSQAGVPYEQYF.

The rearrangement links TRBV19 to TRBJ1-2; a weak D match, TRBD1 (6 bases). The CDR3 has 11 amino acids. From germline, CDR1 is LNHDA and CDR2 SQIVND (reference sequence). V lost 5 bases and J lost 9, with 10 bases in between. The CDR3: CASSPGTSYTF. CDR3 bases: TGTGCCAGTAGTCCCGGGACAAGCTACACCTTC. Filled out from reference TRBV19 and TRBJ1-2, the complete variable domain reads DGGITQSPKYLFRKEGQNVTLSCEQNLNHDAMYWYRQDPGQGLRLIYYSQIVNDFQKGDIAEGYSVSREKKESFPLTVTSAQKNPTAFYLCASSPGTSYTFGSGTRLTVV.

CDR3 nucleotides: TGTGCCAGCAGCGCGGGACTAGCGGGGGAATACGAGCAGTACTTC. It yields the protein CASSAGLAGEYEQYF. The genes are TRBV5-4 and TRBJ2-7; TRBD2 matches at 14 bases. With 4 bases clipped from V and 4 bases from J, the junction kept 4 bases outside the gene matches. This CDR3 region has 15 residues. Germline CDR1 and CDR2: SGHNT and YYREEE (reference sequence).

The chain joins TRBV2 to TRBJ1-4; TRBD1 agrees at 7 bases. The J segment lost 0 bases and the V segment lost 10 bases, leaving 5 bases of the junction unmatched. The CDR3 covers 14 residues. The germline V gene encodes CDR1 SNHLY and CDR2 FYNNEI. The CDR3 protein is CATGQDATNEKLFF. CDR3 DNA sequence: TGTGCCACCGGACAGGATGCAACTAATGAAAAACTGTTTTTT.

The V call is TRBV6-2 or TRBV6-3, the J call TRBJ2-7; D is unresolved. Trimming shortened V by 0 bases and J by 0 bases, and 12 bases separated the two germline ends. Germline V gives CDR1 MNHEY, CDR2 SVGEGT. The CDR3 spans 16 residues. The CDR3 DNA follows: TGTGCCAGCAGTTACTCCCTAGGCGGAGCCTCCTACGAGCAGTACTTC. Translation: CASSYSLGGASYEQYF.

In DNA form, the CDR3 reads TGTGCCAGCACCTCTTCACCGGGACAGGGGTATTCACCCCTCCACTTT. Translation gives CASTSSPGQGYSPLHF. The chain recombines TRBV2 with TRBJ1-6, with 10 bases aligning to TRBD1. The germline V gene has CDR1 SNHLY and CDR2 FYNNEI. V gave up 7 bases and J gave up 8 bases; unmatched junction bases: 11. The CDR3 runs 16 residues.

The CDR3: CASQHKTTGLNTEAFF. DNA of the CDR3: TGTGCCAGTCAACACAAAACGACAGGACTGAACACTGAAGCTTTCTTT. This rearrangement joins TRBV19 to TRBJ1-1; a weak D match, TRBD1 (6 bases). With 8 bases removed from V and 0 bases from J, the gap between germline ends came to 19 bases. The CDR3 spans 16 residues. Germline V CDR1 and CDR2: LNHDA, SQIVND (reference sequence). Using reference TRBV19 and TRBJ1-1 for the parts outside the CDR3, the full variable domain is DGGITQSPKYLFRKEGQNVTLSCEQNLNHDAMYWYRQDPGQGLRLIYYSQIVNDFQKGDIAEGYSVSREKKESFPLTVTSAQKNPTAFYLCASQHKTTGLNTEAFFGQGTRLTVV.

This chain links TRBV7-3 with TRBJ2-3; tentative D call: TRBD2 (6 bases). Per the germline V gene, CDR1 is SGHTA and CDR2 is FQGTGA. The V gene lost 2 bases and the J gene lost 4 bases, with 10 bases spanning the gap. The CDR3 length is 14 residues. The CDR3 loop is CASSLVGGPDTQYF. CDR3 bases: TGTGCCAGCAGCTTAGTGGGAGGCCCAGATACGCAGTATTTT.

Remarks on this clone: In the same sample, other DNA sequences code for this CDR3. The chain carries TRBV7-2 and TRBJ1-1, with D unclear. Germline-derived CDR1 and CDR2 are SGHTA and FQGNSA. The CDR3 loop spans 14 amino acids. Trimming took off 1 base at V and 3 bases at J, with 9 bases between the two ends. CDR3 sequence (DNA): TGTGCCAGCAGCTTAGACGGAGGGTACACTGAAGCTTTCTTT. This translates into CASSLDGGYTEAFF.

The genes are TRBV19 and TRBJ2-1; TRBD2 matches at 9 bases. The germline gives CDR1 LNHDA, CDR2 SQIVND (reference sequence). V lost 7 bases to trimming and J lost 5 bases; unmatched junction nucleotides: 6. The CDR3 length is 14 residues. This CDR3 reads CASKRTSANNEQFF. The CDR3 DNA sequence: TGTGCCAGTAAACGGACTAGCGCAAACAATGAGCAGTTCTTC.

V and J are TRBV4-3 and TRBJ2-3; no definite D call. Per the germline V gene, CDR1 is LGHNA and CDR2 is YSLEER. The length of the CDR3 is 13 residues. V gave up 3 bases and J gave up 0 bases, with 4 bases separating them. The CDR3 region is CASSQTSTDTQYF. The CDR3 DNA follows: TGCGCCAGCAGCCAGACTAGCACAGATACGCAGTATTTT.

The rearrangement uses TRBV19 and TRBJ2-5, with 9 bases identical to TRBD2. V shed 1 base and J 4 bases; nucleotides not matched to a gene: 4. CDR3 size: 15 residues. Germline-derived CDR1 and CDR2 are LNHDA and SQIVND (reference sequence). CDR3 loop: CASSIGTSAAETQYF. The CDR3 DNA reads as TGTGCCAGTAGTATAGGGACTAGCGCGGCAGAGACCCAGTACTTC. Together with reference TRBV19 and TRBJ2-5, the CDR3 gives the full variable domain: DGGITQSPKYLFRKEGQNVTLSCEQNLNHDAMYWYRQDPGQGLRLIYYSQIVNDFQKGDIAEGYSVSREKKESFPLTVTSAQKNPTAFYLCASSIGTSAAETQYFGPGTRLLVL.